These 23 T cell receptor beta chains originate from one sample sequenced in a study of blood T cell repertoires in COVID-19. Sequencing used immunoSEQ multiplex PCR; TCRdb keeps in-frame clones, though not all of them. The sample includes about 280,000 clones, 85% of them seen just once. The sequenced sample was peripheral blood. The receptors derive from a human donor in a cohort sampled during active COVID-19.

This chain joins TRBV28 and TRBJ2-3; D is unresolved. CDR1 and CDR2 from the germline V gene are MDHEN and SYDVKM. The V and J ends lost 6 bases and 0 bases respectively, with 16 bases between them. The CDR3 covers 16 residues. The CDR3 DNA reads TGTGCCAGCAGCCGTGGTGTGGCATCCAGCACAGATACGCAGTATTTT. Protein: CASSRGVASSTDTQYF.

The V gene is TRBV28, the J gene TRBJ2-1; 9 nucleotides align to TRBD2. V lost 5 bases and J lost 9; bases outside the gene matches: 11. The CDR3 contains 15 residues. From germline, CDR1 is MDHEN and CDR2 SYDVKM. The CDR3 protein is CASSNAAGGPGEQFF. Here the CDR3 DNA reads TGTGCCAGCAGTAACGCGGCGGGAGGGCCAGGTGAGCAGTTCTTC.

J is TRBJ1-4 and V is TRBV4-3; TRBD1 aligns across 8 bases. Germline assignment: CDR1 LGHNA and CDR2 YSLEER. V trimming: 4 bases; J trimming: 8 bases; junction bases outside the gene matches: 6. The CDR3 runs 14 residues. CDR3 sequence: CASSPDRAGEKLFF. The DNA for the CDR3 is TGCGCCAGCAGCCCGGACAGGGCGGGCGAAAAACTGTTTTTT.

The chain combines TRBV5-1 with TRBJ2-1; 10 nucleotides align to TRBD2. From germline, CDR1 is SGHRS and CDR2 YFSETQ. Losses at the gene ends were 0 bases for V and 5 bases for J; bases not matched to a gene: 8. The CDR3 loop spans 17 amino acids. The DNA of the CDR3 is TGCGCCAGCAGCTTGGCTCGACTAGCGGGTACCCACAATGAGCAGTTCTTC. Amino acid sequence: CASSLARLAGTHNEQFF.

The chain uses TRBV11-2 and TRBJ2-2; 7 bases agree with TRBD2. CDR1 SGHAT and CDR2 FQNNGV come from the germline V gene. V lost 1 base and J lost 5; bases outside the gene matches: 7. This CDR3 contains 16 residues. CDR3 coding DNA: TGTGCCAGCAGCTTAGTTGCGGGAGATGTAACCGGGGAGCTGTTTTTT. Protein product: CASSLVAGDVTGELFF.

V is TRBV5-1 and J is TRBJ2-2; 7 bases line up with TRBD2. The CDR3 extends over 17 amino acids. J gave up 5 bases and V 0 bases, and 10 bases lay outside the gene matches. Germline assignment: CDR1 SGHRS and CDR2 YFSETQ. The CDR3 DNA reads TGCGCCAGCAGCTTGGAGGGGCGGGAGCGGTATACCGGGGAGCTGTTTTTT. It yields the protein CASSLEGRERYTGELFF.

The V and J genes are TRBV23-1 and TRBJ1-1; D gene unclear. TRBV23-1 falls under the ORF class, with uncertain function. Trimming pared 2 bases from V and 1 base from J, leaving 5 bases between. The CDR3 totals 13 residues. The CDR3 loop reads CASSQGKNTEAFF. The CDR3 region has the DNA TGCGCCAGCAGTCAAGGCAAGAACACTGAAGCTTTCTTT.

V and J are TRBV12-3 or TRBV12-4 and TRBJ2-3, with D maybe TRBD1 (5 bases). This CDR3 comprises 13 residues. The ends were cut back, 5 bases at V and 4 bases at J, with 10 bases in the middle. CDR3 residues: CASSRGFPDTQYF. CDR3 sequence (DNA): TGTGCCAGCAGTAGGGGTTTTCCAGATACGCAGTATTTT.

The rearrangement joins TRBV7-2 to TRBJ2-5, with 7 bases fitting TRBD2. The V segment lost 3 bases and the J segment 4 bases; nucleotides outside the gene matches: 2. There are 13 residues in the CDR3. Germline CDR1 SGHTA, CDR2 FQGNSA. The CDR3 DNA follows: TGTGCCAGCAGCTTCGGGACTATAGAGACCCAGTACTTC. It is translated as CASSFGTIETQYF. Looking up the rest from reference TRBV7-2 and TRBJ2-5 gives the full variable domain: GAGVSQSPSNKVTEKGKDVELRCDPISGHTALYWYRQSLGQGLEFLIYFQGNSAPDKSGLPSDRFSAERTGGSVSTLTIQRTQQEDSAVYLCASSFGTIETQYFGPGTRLLVL.

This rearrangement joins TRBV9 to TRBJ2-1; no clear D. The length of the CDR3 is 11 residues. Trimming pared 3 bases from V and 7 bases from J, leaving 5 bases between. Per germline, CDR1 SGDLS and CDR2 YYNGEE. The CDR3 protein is CASSAINEQFF. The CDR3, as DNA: TGTGCCAGCAGCGCTATAAATGAGCAGTTCTTC.

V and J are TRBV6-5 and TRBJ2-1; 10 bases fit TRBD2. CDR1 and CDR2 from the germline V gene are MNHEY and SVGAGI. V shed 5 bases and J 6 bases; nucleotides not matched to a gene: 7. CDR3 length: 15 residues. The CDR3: CASSTGLAGANEQFF. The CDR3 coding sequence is TGTGCCAGCAGTACCGGGCTAGCGGGAGCCAATGAGCAGTTCTTC.

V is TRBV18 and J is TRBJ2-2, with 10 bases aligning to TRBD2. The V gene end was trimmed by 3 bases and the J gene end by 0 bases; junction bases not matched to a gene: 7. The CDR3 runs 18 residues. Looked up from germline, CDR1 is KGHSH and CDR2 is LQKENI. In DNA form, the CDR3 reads TGTGCCAGCTCACCCTCGACTAGCGGGTTGACGAACACCGGGGAGCTGTTTTTT. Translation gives CASSPSTSGLTNTGELFF.

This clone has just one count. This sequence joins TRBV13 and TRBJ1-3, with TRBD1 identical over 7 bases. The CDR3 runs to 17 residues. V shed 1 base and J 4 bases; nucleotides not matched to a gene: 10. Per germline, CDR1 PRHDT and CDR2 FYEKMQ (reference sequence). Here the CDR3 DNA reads TGTGCCAGCAGCTTAGCAGGGGGAAGAACGTCGGGAAACACCATATATTTT. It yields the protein CASSLAGGRTSGNTIYF.

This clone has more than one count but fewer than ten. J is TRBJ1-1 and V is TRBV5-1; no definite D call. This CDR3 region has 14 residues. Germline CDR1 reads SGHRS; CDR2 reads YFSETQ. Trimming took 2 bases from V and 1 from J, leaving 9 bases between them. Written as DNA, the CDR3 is TGCGCCAGCAGCTTTTCCCAGGCGAACACTGAAGCTTTCTTT. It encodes CASSFSQANTEAFF.

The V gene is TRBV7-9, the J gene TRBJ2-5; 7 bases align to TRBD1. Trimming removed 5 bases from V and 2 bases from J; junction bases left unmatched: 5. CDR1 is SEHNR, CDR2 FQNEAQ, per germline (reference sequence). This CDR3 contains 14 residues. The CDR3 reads CASSLRTGQETQYF. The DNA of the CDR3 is TGTGCCAGCAGCCTACGGACAGGTCAAGAGACCCAGTACTTC.

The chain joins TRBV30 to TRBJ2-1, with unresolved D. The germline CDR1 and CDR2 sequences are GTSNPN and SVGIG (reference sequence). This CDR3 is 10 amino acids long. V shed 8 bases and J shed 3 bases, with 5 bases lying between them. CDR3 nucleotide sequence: TGTGCCGGTAGCTACAATGAGCAGTTCTTC. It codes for CAGSYNEQFF. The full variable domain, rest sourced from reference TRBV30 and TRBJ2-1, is SQTIHQWPATLVQPVGSPLSLECTVEGTSNPNLYWYRQAAGRGLQLLFYSVGIGQISSEVPQNLSASRPQDRQFILSSKKLLLSDSGFYLCAGSYNEQFFGPGTRLTVL.

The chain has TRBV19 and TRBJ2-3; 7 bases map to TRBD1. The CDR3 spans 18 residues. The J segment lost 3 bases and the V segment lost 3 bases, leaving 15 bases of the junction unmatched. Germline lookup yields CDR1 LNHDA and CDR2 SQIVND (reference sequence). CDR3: CASSILTGNEVRTDTQYF. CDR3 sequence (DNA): TGTGCCAGTAGTATTTTGACAGGGAATGAAGTCAGGACAGATACGCAGTATTTT.

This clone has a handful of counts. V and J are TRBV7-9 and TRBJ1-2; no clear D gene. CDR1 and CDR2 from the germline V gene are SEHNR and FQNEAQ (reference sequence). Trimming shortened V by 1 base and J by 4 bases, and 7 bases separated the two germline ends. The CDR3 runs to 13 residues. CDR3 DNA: TGTGCCAGCAGCTTAGGCACTTTCTATGGCTACACCTTC. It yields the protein CASSLGTFYGYTF.

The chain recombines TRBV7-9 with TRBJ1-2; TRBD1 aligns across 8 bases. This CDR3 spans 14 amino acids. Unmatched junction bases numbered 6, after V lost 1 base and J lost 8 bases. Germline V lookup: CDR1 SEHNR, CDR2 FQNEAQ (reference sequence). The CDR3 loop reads CASSLDGDRRGYTF. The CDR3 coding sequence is TGTGCCAGCAGCTTAGATGGGGACAGGAGAGGCTACACCTTC.

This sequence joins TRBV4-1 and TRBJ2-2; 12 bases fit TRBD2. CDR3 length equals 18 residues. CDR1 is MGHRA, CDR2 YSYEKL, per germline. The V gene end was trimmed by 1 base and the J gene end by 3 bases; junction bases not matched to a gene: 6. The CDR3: CASSQGLAGEPDTGELFF. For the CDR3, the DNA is TGCGCCAGCAGCCAAGGACTAGCGGGAGAACCGGACACCGGGGAGCTGTTTTTT.

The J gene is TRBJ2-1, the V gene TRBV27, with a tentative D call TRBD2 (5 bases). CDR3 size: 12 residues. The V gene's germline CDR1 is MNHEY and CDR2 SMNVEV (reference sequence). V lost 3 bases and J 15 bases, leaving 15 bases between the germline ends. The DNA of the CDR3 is TGTGCCAGCAGTTTCCCCGGCGGGCGCCCGTTCTTC. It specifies CASSFPGGRPFF.

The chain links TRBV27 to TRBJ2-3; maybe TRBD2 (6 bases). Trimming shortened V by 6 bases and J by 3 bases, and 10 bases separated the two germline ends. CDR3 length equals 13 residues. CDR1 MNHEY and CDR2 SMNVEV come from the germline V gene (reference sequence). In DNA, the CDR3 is TGTGCCAGCAGGCTGGCGGGGACAGATACGCAGTATTTT. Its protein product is CASRLAGTDTQYF.

The CDR3 DNA follows: TGCAGTGCTAGACAGGTCCTGGGCCAGTACTTC. Amino acids: CSARQVLGQYF. The chain couples TRBV20-1 to TRBJ2-7; no definite D call. The CDR3 contains 11 residues. Germline-derived CDR1 and CDR2 are DFQATT and SNEGSKA (reference sequence). V shed 2 bases and J shed 10 bases, with 12 bases lying between them.